This T cell receptor (beta chain) is drawn from a study of CD8+ T cells in alopecia areata. The study, taken as a whole, reports: Lesional scalp exceeded normal scalp in clonality, especially in alopecia totalis/universalis. Tofacitinib significantly decreased scalp clonality and expanded CD8+ clones among top 100.

Treatment in this sample: oral pan-JAK inhibitor, 5-10 mg twice daily. Alopecia areata patients had lesional scalp punch biopsies and peripheral blood taken from them. It was cDNA, reverse transcribed from extracted RNA, that served as the sequencing template. The data were produced by immunoSEQ multiplex PCR, yet TCRdb's version contains in-frame clones alone and is incomplete. The sample consists of under 150,000 clones, roughly four fifths of them appearing once. A word on this clone: Its matching antigen is unknown.

Per the germline V gene, CDR1 is SGDLS and CDR2 is YYNGEE. This CDR3 region has 11 residues. The germline V and J ends were trimmed by 0 bases and 9 bases, with 4 bases remaining between them. This TCR came from a human donor with alopecia areata. This material consisted of CD8+ T cells sorted from blood, taken at week 4, from a patient treated with tofacitinib. V is TRBV9 and J is TRBJ2-1, with D unclear. CDR3 sequence: CASSVDVEQFF. The CDR3, as DNA: TGTGCCAGCAGCGTAGACGTTGAGCAGTTCTTC.